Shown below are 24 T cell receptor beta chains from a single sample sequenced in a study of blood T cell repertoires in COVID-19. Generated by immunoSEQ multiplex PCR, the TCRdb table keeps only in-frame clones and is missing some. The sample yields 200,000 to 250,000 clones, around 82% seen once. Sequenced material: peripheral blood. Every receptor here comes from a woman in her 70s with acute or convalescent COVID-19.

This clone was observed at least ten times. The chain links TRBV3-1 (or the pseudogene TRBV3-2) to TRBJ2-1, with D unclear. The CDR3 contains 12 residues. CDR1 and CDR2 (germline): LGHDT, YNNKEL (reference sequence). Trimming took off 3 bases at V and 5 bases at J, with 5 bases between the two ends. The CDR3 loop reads CASSHLHNEQFF. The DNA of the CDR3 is TGTGCCAGCAGCCACCTTCACAATGAGCAGTTCTTC.

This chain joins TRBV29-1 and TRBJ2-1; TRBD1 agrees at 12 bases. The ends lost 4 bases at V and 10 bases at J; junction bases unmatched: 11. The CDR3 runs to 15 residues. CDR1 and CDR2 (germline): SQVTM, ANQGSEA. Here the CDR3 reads CSVALFGTGGREQFF. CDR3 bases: TGCAGCGTTGCTCTCTTCGGGACAGGGGGCAGGGAGCAGTTCTTC.

CDR3 residues: CASSTGVTSTDTQYF. In nucleotides, the CDR3 is TGTGCCAGCAGTACAGGAGTCACTAGCACAGATACGCAGTATTTT. The rearrangement links TRBV11-2 to TRBJ2-3; D is possibly TRBD1 (5 bases). V lost 6 bases, J lost 0 bases, and 13 bases lay in between. From germline, CDR1 is SGHAT and CDR2 FQNNGV. The CDR3 totals 15 residues.

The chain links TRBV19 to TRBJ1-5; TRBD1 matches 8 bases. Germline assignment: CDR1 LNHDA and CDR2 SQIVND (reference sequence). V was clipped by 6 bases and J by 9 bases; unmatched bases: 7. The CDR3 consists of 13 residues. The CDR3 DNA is TGTGCCAGTAGCCAGGACAGGGATCCGCCCCAGCATTTT. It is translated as CASSQDRDPPQHF.

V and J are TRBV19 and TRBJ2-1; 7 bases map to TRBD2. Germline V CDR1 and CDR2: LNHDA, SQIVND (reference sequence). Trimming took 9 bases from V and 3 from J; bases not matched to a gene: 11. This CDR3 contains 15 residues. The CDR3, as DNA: TGTGCCAGCTCCTCTAGCGGAAGAGTCTACAATGAGCAGTTCTTC. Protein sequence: CASSSSGRVYNEQFF.

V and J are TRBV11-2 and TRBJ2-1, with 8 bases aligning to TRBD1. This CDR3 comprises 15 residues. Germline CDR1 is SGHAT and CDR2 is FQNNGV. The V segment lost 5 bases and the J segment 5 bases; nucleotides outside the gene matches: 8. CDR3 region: CASSRRGPLDNEQFF. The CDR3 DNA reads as TGTGCCAGCAGCCGCAGGGGGCCTCTAGACAATGAGCAGTTCTTC.

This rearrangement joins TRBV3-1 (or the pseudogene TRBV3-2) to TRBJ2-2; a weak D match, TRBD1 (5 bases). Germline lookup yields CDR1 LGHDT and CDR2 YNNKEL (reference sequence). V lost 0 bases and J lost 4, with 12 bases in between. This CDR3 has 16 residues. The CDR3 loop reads CASSQDLGAGTGELFF. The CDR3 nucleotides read TGTGCCAGCAGCCAAGATCTAGGGGCTGGCACCGGGGAGCTGTTTTTT.

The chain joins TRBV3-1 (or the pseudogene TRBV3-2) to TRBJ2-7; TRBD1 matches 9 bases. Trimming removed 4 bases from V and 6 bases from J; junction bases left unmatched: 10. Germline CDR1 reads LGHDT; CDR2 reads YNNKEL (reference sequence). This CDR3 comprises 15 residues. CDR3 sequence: CASSPLTGGVGEQYF. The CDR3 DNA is TGTGCCAGCAGCCCCTTGACAGGGGGAGTTGGCGAGCAGTACTTC.

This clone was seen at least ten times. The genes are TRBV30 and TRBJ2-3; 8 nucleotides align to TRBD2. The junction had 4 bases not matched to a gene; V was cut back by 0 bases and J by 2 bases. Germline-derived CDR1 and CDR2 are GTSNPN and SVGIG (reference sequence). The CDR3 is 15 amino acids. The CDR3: CAWSVQAGATDTQYF. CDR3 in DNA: TGTGCCTGGAGTGTACAAGCGGGGGCCACAGATACGCAGTATTTT.

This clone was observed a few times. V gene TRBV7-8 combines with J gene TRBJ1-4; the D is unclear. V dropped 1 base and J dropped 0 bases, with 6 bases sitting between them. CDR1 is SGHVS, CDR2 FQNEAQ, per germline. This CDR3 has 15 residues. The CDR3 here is CASSLVIATNEKLFF. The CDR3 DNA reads TGTGCCAGCAGCTTAGTTATTGCAACTAATGAAAAACTGTTTTTT.

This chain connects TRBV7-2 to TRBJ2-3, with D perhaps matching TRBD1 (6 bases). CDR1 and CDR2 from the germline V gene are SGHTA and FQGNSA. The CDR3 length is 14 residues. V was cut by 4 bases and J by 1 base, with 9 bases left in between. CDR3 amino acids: CASSSSGGTDTQYF. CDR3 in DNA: TGTGCCAGCAGCTCGTCAGGGGGCACAGATACGCAGTATTTT.

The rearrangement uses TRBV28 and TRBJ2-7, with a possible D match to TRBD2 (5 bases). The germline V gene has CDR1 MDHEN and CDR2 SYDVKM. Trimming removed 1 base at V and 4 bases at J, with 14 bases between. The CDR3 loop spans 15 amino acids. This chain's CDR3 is CASSLSPREPYEQYF. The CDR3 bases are TGTGCCAGCAGTTTATCTCCGAGGGAGCCTTACGAGCAGTACTTC.

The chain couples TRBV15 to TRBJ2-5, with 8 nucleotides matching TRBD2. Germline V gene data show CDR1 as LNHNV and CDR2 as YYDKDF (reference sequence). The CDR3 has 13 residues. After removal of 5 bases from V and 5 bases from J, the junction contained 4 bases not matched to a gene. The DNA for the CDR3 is TGTGCCACCAGCCCCGGGGGGGATGAGACCCAGTACTTC. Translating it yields CATSPGGDETQYF.

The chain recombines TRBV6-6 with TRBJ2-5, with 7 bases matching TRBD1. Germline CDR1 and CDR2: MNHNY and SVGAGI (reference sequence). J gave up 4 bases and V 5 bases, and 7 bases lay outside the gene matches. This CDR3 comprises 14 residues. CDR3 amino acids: CASSTGVPLETQYF. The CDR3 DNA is TGTGCCAGCAGTACAGGGGTGCCCTTAGAGACCCAGTACTTC.

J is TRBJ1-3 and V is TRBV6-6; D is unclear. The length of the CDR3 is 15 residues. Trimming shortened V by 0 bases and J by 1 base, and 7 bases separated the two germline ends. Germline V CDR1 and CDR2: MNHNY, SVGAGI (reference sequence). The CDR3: CASSYSFGSGNTIYF. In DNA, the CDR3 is TGTGCCAGCAGTTACTCTTTCGGTTCTGGAAACACCATATATTTT.

CDR3 amino acids: CSVAGTSGRANEQFF. The CDR3 nucleotides are TGCAGCGTTGCGGGCACTAGCGGGAGGGCAAATGAGCAGTTCTTC. The V and J genes are TRBV29-1 and TRBJ2-1; TRBD2 matches 13 bases. Trimming at V came to 4 bases and at J to 7 bases, leaving 7 bases not matched to a gene. CDR1 and CDR2 (germline): SQVTM, ANQGSEA. The CDR3 length is 15 residues.

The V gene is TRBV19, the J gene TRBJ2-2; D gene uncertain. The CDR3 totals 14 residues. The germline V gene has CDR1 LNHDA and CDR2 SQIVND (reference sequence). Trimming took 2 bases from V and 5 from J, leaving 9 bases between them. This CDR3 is CASSIQVRTGELFF. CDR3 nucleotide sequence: TGTGCCAGTAGTATACAGGTTAGGACCGGGGAGCTGTTTTTT. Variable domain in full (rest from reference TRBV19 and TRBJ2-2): DGGITQSPKYLFRKEGQNVTLSCEQNLNHDAMYWYRQDPGQGLRLIYYSQIVNDFQKGDIAEGYSVSREKKESFPLTVTSAQKNPTAFYLCASSIQVRTGELFFGEGSRLTVL.

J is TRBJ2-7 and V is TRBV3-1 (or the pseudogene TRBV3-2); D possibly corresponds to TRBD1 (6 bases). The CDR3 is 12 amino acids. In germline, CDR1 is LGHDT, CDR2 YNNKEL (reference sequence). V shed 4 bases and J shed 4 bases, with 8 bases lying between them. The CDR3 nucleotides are TGTGCCAGCAGCCGCAGGGGTTACGAGCAGTACTTC. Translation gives CASSRRGYEQYF.

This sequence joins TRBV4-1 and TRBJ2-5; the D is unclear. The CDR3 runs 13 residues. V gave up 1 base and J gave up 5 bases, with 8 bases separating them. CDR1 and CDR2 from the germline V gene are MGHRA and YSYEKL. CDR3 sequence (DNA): TGCGCCAGCAGCCAAGGGGCTTGGGAGACCCAGTACTTC. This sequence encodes CASSQGAWETQYF.

The CDR3 coding sequence is TGTGCCAGCAGACAAGGTCGGGGGGCGCAAGGAGATACGCAGTATTTT. Translating it yields CASRQGRGAQGDTQYF. J is TRBJ2-3 and V is TRBV11-2, with D possibly being TRBD2 (7 bases). This CDR3 has 16 residues. Germline-derived CDR1 and CDR2 are SGHAT and FQNNGV. V was cut by 6 bases and J by 5 bases, with 21 bases left in between.

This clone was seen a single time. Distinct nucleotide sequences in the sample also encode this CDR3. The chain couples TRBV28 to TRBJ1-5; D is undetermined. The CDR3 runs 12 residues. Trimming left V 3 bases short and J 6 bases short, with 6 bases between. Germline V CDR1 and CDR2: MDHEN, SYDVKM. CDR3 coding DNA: TGTGCCAGCAGTTTTTCCGGTCAGCCCCAGCATTTT. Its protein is CASSFSGQPQHF. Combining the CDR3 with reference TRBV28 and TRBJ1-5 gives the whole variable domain DVKVTQSSRYLVKRTGEKVFLECVQDMDHENMFWYRQDPGLGLRLIYFSYDVKMKEKGDIPEGYSVSREKKERFSLILESASTNQTSMYLCASSFSGQPQHFGDGTRLSIL.

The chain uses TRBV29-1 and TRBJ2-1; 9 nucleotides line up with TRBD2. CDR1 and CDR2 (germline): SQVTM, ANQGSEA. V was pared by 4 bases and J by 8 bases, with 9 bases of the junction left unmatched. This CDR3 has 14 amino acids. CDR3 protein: CSVVGGREVDEQFF. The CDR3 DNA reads TGCAGCGTTGTGGGCGGGAGGGAGGTTGATGAGCAGTTCTTC.

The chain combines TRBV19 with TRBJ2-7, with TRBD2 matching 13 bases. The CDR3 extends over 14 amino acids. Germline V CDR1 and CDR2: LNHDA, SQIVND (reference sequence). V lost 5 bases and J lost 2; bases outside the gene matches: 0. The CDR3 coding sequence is TGTGCCAGTAGTGGACTAGCGGGAGCCTACGAGCAGTACTTC. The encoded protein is CASSGLAGAYEQYF. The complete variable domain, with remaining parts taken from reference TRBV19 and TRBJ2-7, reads DGGITQSPKYLFRKEGQNVTLSCEQNLNHDAMYWYRQDPGQGLRLIYYSQIVNDFQKGDIAEGYSVSREKKESFPLTVTSAQKNPTAFYLCASSGLAGAYEQYFGPGTRLTVT.

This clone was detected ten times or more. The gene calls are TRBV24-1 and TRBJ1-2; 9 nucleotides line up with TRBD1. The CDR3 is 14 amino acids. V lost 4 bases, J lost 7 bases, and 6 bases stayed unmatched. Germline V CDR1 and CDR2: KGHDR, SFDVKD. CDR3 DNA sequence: TGTGCCACCAGTGACCCCCGGGACAGGGCTGGCTACACCTTC. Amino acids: CATSDPRDRAGYTF.